The 4 T cell receptor beta chains below all came from one sample that was sequenced in a study of cytomegalovirus exposure and HLA in healthy donors. This table comes from immunoSEQ multiplex PCR, and its TCRdb copy is limited to in-frame clones, with some not included. The table shows 100,000 to 150,000 clones, with approximately 94% occurring only once. The sequencing input was PBMCs. The source is a man aged 18 to 30 in good health and CMV-seronegative.

This clone appeared a few times. The chain joins TRBV2 to TRBJ1-2; maybe TRBD1 (5 bases). Trimming stripped 7 bases from V and 5 bases from J, with 14 bases between. The V gene's germline CDR1 is SNHLY and CDR2 FYNNEI. The CDR3 spans 13 residues. DNA for the CDR3: TGTGCCAGCACGGCGGGGCTAAGTTATGGCTACACCTTC. This encodes CASTAGLSYGYTF.

This chain links TRBV15 with TRBJ2-7; 9 nucleotides line up with TRBD2. Looked up from germline, CDR1 is LNHNV and CDR2 is YYDKDF (reference sequence). V lost 3 bases to trimming and J lost 1 base; unmatched junction nucleotides: 4. The CDR3 is 15 residues long. CDR3 sequence (DNA): TGTGCCACCAGCAGCCGGACTAGCGCATCCTACGAGCAGTACTTC. This codes for CATSSRTSASYEQYF.

The V gene is TRBV28, the J gene TRBJ2-5, with no clear D. Germline V gene lookup returns CDR1 MDHEN and CDR2 SYDVKM. V gave up 6 bases and J gave up 4 bases, with 12 bases separating them. The CDR3 is 13 amino acids. CDR3 in DNA: TGTGCCAGCAGCCCAGTAGAGGCAGAGACCCAGTACTTC. Translated, it gives CASSPVEAETQYF.

The V and J genes are TRBV27 and TRBJ2-7; TRBD2 matches at 11 bases. V shed 5 bases and J 3 bases; nucleotides not matched to a gene: 6. CDR3 length equals 15 residues. Germline assignment: CDR1 MNHEY and CDR2 SMNVEV (reference sequence). CDR3 region: CASSIPGLAVYEQYF. For the CDR3, the DNA is TGTGCCAGCAGTATCCCGGGACTAGCGGTCTACGAGCAGTACTTC.